This T cell receptor (beta chain) came from a study of T cell responses to AZD1222 COVID-19 vaccine. General study points: CD4 TCRs linked to vaccination spanned spike, dominating at 160-218 and 743-854. Clonal diversity was possibly underestimated, and white British individuals and females predominated among donors.

Assay: immunoSEQ multiplex PCR; the TCRdb copy retains only in-frame clones and omits some. The sample holds 75,000 to 100,000 clones; almost 90% are singletons and the top ten take roughly 9.1%. Note on this clone: Its specificity is unknown.

The sequence came from an adult in good health. Sequences were derived from peripheral blood, sampled on day 0 of AZD1222 vaccination.

This CDR3 is CASSLDRGRDTEAFF. CDR3 in DNA: TGTGCCAGCAGCTTGGACCGGGGCAGGGACACTGAAGCTTTCTTT. This chain links TRBV5-8 with TRBJ1-1, with D possibly matching TRBD1 (5 bases). The CDR3 covers 15 residues. Germline V gives CDR1 SGHTS, CDR2 YDEGEE. V lost 0 bases and J lost 3, with 12 bases in between.